The clone carrying this T cell receptor (beta chain) was found many times. Its antigen remains unidentified. This record belongs to a study of T cells after yellow fever vaccination. Across the whole study: Preparing low-cell-number fractions relied on SMART-Seq v4 Ultra Low Input.

CDR3 length equals 14 residues. CDR1 is LNHDA and CDR2 is SQIVND in the germline V gene (reference sequence). V shed 5 bases, J shed 4 bases, and the junction held 5 bases outside the gene matches. Study-wide points: Clones that expanded after primary vaccination mostly reappeared after the booster (roughly 95% CD4, roughly 90% CD8).

UMIs and a universal primer site were added when TCR cDNA was made by 5'RACE template switching. Using its own MiXCR run on the 5' RACE reads, TCRdb lists one record per CDR3 protein. The sample yields 200,000 to 300,000 distinct CDR3 sequences, about 3.7% seen once. This clonotype originated in a young man who received the YFV17D yellow fever vaccine. This sample comprised PBMCs, obtained 15 days after the yellow fever booster vaccination. The chain couples TRBV19 to TRBJ2-3; TRBD1 matches at 8 bases. CDR3 sequence (DNA): TGTGCCAGTAGTGCAGGACAGGGATCAGATACGCAGTATTTT. Amino acids: CASSAGQGSDTQYF.